This T cell receptor (beta chain) originates from a study of blood T cell dynamics during melanoma immunotherapy. The protocol was immunoSEQ multiplex PCR, while the TCRdb copy is restricted to in-frame clones and leaves out a portion. The sample holds about 22,000 clones, just under 90% seen once. Regarding time point: pre-treatment baseline. There are 13 residues in the CDR3. Germline CDR1 and CDR2: LNHDA and SQIVND (reference sequence). With 6 bases removed from V and 4 bases from J, the gap between germline ends came to 9 bases. The sequencing used blood, collected from a patient treated with checkpoint blockade. The J gene is TRBJ2-2, the V gene TRBV19; D is possibly TRBD2 (5 bases). This sequence was found in a human donor with melanoma. CDR3 loop: CASSRSGTGELFF. CDR3 bases: TGTGCCAGTAGCCGCAGCGGCACCGGGGAGCTGTTTTTT.